The next 5 T cell receptor beta chains were all read from a single sample in a study of graft-versus-host responses after intestinal transplantation (dated by TCRdb to about 2021). Dithiothreitol, EDTA incubations and collagenase D digestion were used to isolate intraepithelial and lamina propria lymphocytes from graft specimens. Libraries were made using the immunoSEQ multiplex PCR assay. This is the immuneACCESS table as TCRdb keeps it, with only in-frame sequences that have V and J called. A part of the clones is gone; compared with another copy, unresolved V genes explain less than half, and the rest is unexplained. The sample yields 4,000 or so clones; about 74% were counted once. Of the sample, approximately 15% is held by the ten largest clones. The sequencing used ileum tissue, collected 338 days after intestinal transplantation. The receptors derive from a human patient who received an intestinal transplant, so some T cells may come from the graft donor.

The genes are TRBV5-1 and TRBJ1-2, with 7 bases lining up with TRBD1. With V trimmed by 1 base and J by 5 bases, 5 bases remained unmatched. The CDR3 is 14 amino acids. Germline values: CDR1 SGHRS, CDR2 YFSETQ. The CDR3 bases are TGCGCCAGCAGCTTGCAAGGACAGGATTATGGCTACACCTTC. It codes for CASSLQGQDYGYTF.

The rearrangement links TRBV18 to TRBJ2-1, with 13 positions matching TRBD2. Germline V lookup: CDR1 KGHSH, CDR2 LQKENI. The length of the CDR3 is 15 residues. J gave up 7 bases and V 3 bases, and 3 bases lay outside the gene matches. CDR3 DNA: TGTGCCAGCTCACCCCCGGGACTAGCGGGAAATGAGCAGTTCTTC. It is translated as CASSPPGLAGNEQFF.

The rearrangement joins TRBV28 to TRBJ2-7; 8 bases map to TRBD2. The germline CDR1 and CDR2 sequences are MDHEN and SYDVKM. The junction had 8 bases not matched to a gene; V was cut back by 2 bases and J by 5 bases. The CDR3 spans 15 residues. This chain's CDR3 is CASSLRLAGIHEQYF. The CDR3 coding sequence is TGTGCCAGCAGTTTAAGATTAGCGGGGATCCACGAGCAGTACTTC.

V gene TRBV19 combines with J gene TRBJ1-1; TRBD1 matches 9 bases. The CDR3 runs to 12 residues. Germline assignment: CDR1 LNHDA and CDR2 SQIVND (reference sequence). Trimming removed 10 bases from V and 2 bases from J; junction bases left unmatched: 2. CDR3 sequence: CATGQGNTEAFF. CDR3 in DNA: TGTGCCACGGGACAGGGAAACACTGAAGCTTTCTTT.

The J gene is TRBJ2-3, the V gene TRBV27; D gene unclear. The CDR3 contains 12 residues. Germline assignment: CDR1 MNHEY and CDR2 SMNVEV (reference sequence). V lost 5 bases and J lost 0, with 3 bases in between. Here the CDR3 reads CASSPSTDTQYF. In nucleotides, the CDR3 is TGTGCCAGCAGTCCTAGCACAGATACGCAGTATTTT.